This TCR beta chain appears in the sequencing data of a study of blood T cell repertoires in COVID-19. Sample share makes this clone medium-sized (0.01 to 0.1%). V dropped 3 bases and J dropped 4; count of bases not matched to a gene: 4. CDR1 and CDR2 (germline): LGHDT, YNNKEL (reference sequence). The CDR3 loop spans 14 amino acids. The data were produced by immunoSEQ multiplex PCR, yet TCRdb's version contains in-frame clones alone and is incomplete. Of just under 80,000 clones listed, about 80% are singletons. This chain uses TRBV3-1 (or the pseudogene TRBV3-2) with TRBJ1-1; 8 bases match TRBD1. The sequencing input was peripheral blood. The TCR was taken from a human donor in a cohort sampled during active COVID-19. The CDR3 here is CASSHGQGGTEAFF. CDR3 DNA sequence: TGTGCCAGCAGCCATGGACAGGGTGGCACTGAAGCTTTCTTT.